This TCR beta chain was captured in a study of T-cell reconstitution after alpha-beta-depleted transplantation in children. Whole-study findings and limits: At one year after transplant, newly produced T cells mostly accounted for T-cell counts and diversity. Certain patients had high TCRbeta diversity at day 60, and it came from recipient T cells and thymic progenitors that survived. Several hundred expanded graft clones reportedly supplied alpha-beta T cells about two months after transplant.

Construction of the TCRbeta library involved unique molecular identifiers. Via MiXCR, TCRdb re-called the PCR reads, giving one row per CDR3 protein. Of about 460,000 distinct CDR3 sequences listed, 8% to 11% are singletons. To note about this clonotype: The antigen remains undetermined. With a much larger clone just one base away, this may be a read error.

Germline lookup yields CDR1 MDHEN and CDR2 SYDVKM. The CDR3 runs to 15 residues. The rearrangement links TRBV28 to TRBJ2-7; 13 nucleotides match TRBD2. The TCR was taken from a child aged 2 to 15 with inherited bone marrow failure, due to receive a stem cell transplant. This sample comprised PBMCs, obtained before TCRalphabeta/CD19-depleted stem cell transplant. CDR3 DNA: TGTACCAGCACGAGGACTAGCGGGAGATCATACGAGCAGTACTTC. Translated: CTSTRTSGRSYEQYF. The full variable domain, in which reference TRBV28 and TRBJ2-7 provide the parts outside the CDR3, is DVKVTQSSRYLVKRTGEKVFLECVQDMDHENMFWYRQDPGLGLRLIYFSYDVKMKEKGDIPEGYSVSREKKERFSLILESASTNQTSMYLCTSTRTSGRSYEQYFGPGTRLTVT.